Presented here are 27 T cell receptor beta chains from one specimen sequenced in a study of blood T cell repertoires in COVID-19 (dated by TCRdb to 2018 to 2021). The receptor library was made with the immunoSEQ multiplex PCR assay. In its TCRdb copy, this immuneACCESS table keeps in-frame sequences only and misses some clones. Where compared with another copy, unresolved V genes explain less than half of these, and the others have no known cause. Recorded for this sample are 110,000 to 150,000 clones; 84% of them occurred a single time. Under 10% of the sample lies in the top ten. The sequencing sample was made of peripheral blood. Source of these receptors: a woman older than 75 in a cohort sampled during active or convalescent COVID-19.

A few counts support this clone. Sequence at one end of the junction differs from germline and may be a read error. The gene calls are TRBV7-7 and TRBJ1-1; maybe TRBD1 (5 bases). Looked up from germline, CDR1 is SSHAT and CDR2 is FNYEAQ (reference sequence). The CDR3 spans 13 residues. The CDR3 nucleotides are TGTGCTAGCAGCCGAGACAGAACCACTGAAGCTTTCTTT. This gives the protein CASSRDRTTEAFF.

This clone was found many times. V usage is TRBV5-1 and J usage is TRBJ1-6; no definite D call. Germline CDR1 reads SGHRS; CDR2 reads YFSETQ. This CDR3 spans 17 amino acids. Trimming shortened V by 3 bases and J by 0 bases, and 13 bases separated the two germline ends. The CDR3 coding sequence is TGCGCCAGCAGCTGGAATAGCCGGAGCTCCTATAATTCACCCCTCCACTTT. It translates to CASSWNSRSSYNSPLHF. Combining the CDR3 with reference TRBV5-1 and TRBJ1-6 gives the whole variable domain KAGVTQTPRYLIKTRGQQVTLSCSPISGHRSVSWYQQTPGQGLQFLFEYFSETQRNKGNFPGRFSGRQFSNSRSEMNVSTLELGDSALYLCASSWNSRSSYNSPLHFGNGTRLTVT.

This clone appeared a few times. The rearrangement uses TRBV7-8 and TRBJ1-6; D is undetermined. There are 14 residues in the CDR3. Deletions cut 2 bases from V and 10 bases from J, with 12 bases between. Germline CDR1 reads SGHVS; CDR2 reads FQNEAQ. The DNA of the CDR3 is TGTGCCAGCAGCTTAAGTGCTGGCCAATCACCCCTCCACTTT. Translation gives CASSLSAGQSPLHF. The variable domain in full, with the rest retrieved from reference TRBV7-8 and TRBJ1-6, is GAGVSQSPRYKVAKRGQDVALRCDPISGHVSLFWYQQALGQGPEFLTYFQNEAQLDKSGLPSDRFFAERPEGSVSTLKIQRTQQEDSAVYLCASSLSAGQSPLHFGNGTRLTVT.

This chain connects TRBV7-3 to TRBJ2-3, with TRBD1 as a possible D gene (6 bases). The CDR3 is made up of 14 amino acids. The germline CDR1 and CDR2 sequences are SGHTA and FQGTGA. V lost 5 bases to trimming and J lost 5 bases, with 14 bases between them. For the CDR3, the DNA is TGTGCCAGCAGCCAAGAGGGGGAGAGAGATACGCAGTATTTT. Protein sequence: CASSQEGERDTQYF.

This chain links TRBV3-1 (or the pseudogene TRBV3-2) with TRBJ2-5, with 7 bases lining up with TRBD2. Germline V gene sequence: CDR1 LGHDT, CDR2 YNNKEL (reference sequence). There are 15 residues in the CDR3. After removal of 1 base from V and 3 bases from J, the junction contained 5 bases not matched to a gene. The CDR3, as DNA: TGTGCCAGCAGCCAAGGATATACTAGCGAAGAGACCCAGTACTTC. Protein: CASSQGYTSEETQYF.

The rearrangement links TRBV3-1 (or the pseudogene TRBV3-2) to TRBJ2-3; no clear D gene. Per the germline V gene, CDR1 is LGHDT and CDR2 is YNNKEL (reference sequence). The ends were cut back, 6 bases at V and 6 bases at J, with 13 bases in the middle. The CDR3 covers 13 residues. The CDR3 bases are TGTGCCAGCAGTCTAGAGTATCGTGATACGCAGTATTTT. Translated, it gives CASSLEYRDTQYF.

This rearrangement joins TRBV9 to TRBJ1-1; the D gene is possibly TRBD1 (6 bases). This CDR3 is 16 amino acids long. The V and J ends lost 0 bases and 4 bases respectively, with 16 bases between them. CDR1 and CDR2 from the germline V gene are SGDLS and YYNGEE. CDR3 nucleotides: TGTGCCAGCAGCGTAGCTCCGGACCGAGGGGGCACTGAAGCTTTCTTT. Its translation is CASSVAPDRGGTEAFF.

The rearrangement joins TRBV27 to TRBJ2-1; 9 nucleotides align to TRBD1. CDR3 length: 13 residues. V lost 8 bases, J lost 15 bases, and 14 bases stayed unmatched. CDR1 is MNHEY and CDR2 is SMNVEV in the germline V gene (reference sequence). The CDR3 region has the DNA TGTGCCAGCTATACCTACTGGGACAGGGAGGTGTTCTTC. Protein sequence: CASYTYWDREVFF.

This clone was counted once. The chain links TRBV3-1 (or the pseudogene TRBV3-2) to TRBJ2-7; D unclear. Trimming shortened V by 1 base and J by 1 base, and 8 bases separated the two germline ends. Per germline, CDR1 LGHDT and CDR2 YNNKEL (reference sequence). This CDR3 has 14 residues. CDR3 coding DNA: TGTGCCAGCAGCCAAGCACGGTTGTCCTACGAGCAGTACTTC. Translating it yields CASSQARLSYEQYF.

V and J are TRBV7-9 and TRBJ1-2, with 7 bases that match TRBD1. J was trimmed by 5 bases and V by 5 bases; bases with no gene match: 11. The CDR3 is made up of 15 amino acids. Germline V gives CDR1 SEHNR, CDR2 FQNEAQ (reference sequence). The CDR3 here is CASSLRDSARYGYTF. Written as DNA, the CDR3 is TGTGCCAGCAGCCTTCGGGACAGCGCTAGATATGGCTACACCTTC.

The genes are TRBV30 and TRBJ1-5, with 8 nucleotides matching TRBD1. Losses at the gene ends were 2 bases for V and 5 bases for J; bases not matched to a gene: 11. Germline values: CDR1 GTSNPN, CDR2 SVGIG (reference sequence). This CDR3 spans 16 amino acids. The CDR3 region is CAWSLIGQGYHQPQHF. The DNA of the CDR3 is TGTGCCTGGAGTCTAATCGGACAGGGATATCATCAGCCCCAGCATTTT.

The V and J genes are TRBV19 and TRBJ2-1; TRBD1 is a possible D gene (5 bases). The CDR3 extends over 14 amino acids. In germline, CDR1 is LNHDA, CDR2 SQIVND (reference sequence). Trimming pared 4 bases from V and 0 bases from J, leaving 7 bases between. The CDR3 region has the DNA TGTGCCAGTAGTAGACAGAGCTCCTACAATGAGCAGTTCTTC. Translated, it gives CASSRQSSYNEQFF.

This clone is a singleton in its sample. The chain couples TRBV5-1 to TRBJ2-3; 15 positions agree with TRBD2. V lost 3 bases, J lost 6 bases, and 5 bases stayed unmatched. CDR1 and CDR2 (germline): SGHRS, YFSETQ. The CDR3 consists of 16 residues. The CDR3 DNA is TGCGCCAGCAGCTCGGGACTAGCGGGGGGATTGGATACGCAGTATTTT. Its translation is CASSSGLAGGLDTQYF.

CDR3 loop: CASSLWTTDYGYTF. In DNA, the CDR3 is TGTGCCAGTAGTCTTTGGACGACAGACTATGGCTACACCTTC. This chain joins TRBV19 and TRBJ1-2; D perhaps matches TRBD1 (5 bases). Trimming cost V 5 bases and J 3 bases, with 13 bases left between them. Per the germline V gene, CDR1 is LNHDA and CDR2 is SQIVND (reference sequence). This CDR3 spans 14 amino acids.

This clone was counted only a few times. The J gene is TRBJ1-5, the V gene TRBV6-6; weak D call: TRBD1 (6 bases). V dropped 0 bases and J dropped 9 bases, with 12 bases sitting between them. Germline V gives CDR1 MNHNY, CDR2 SVGAGI (reference sequence). The CDR3 covers 14 residues. In DNA form, the CDR3 reads TGTGCCAGCAGTTACTCGCAGGGGTTCCGGCCCCAGCATTTT. Protein product: CASSYSQGFRPQHF.

This chain connects TRBV2 to TRBJ1-5, with D maybe TRBD1 (5 bases). The CDR3 spans 14 residues. The V gene lost 3 bases and the J gene lost 4 bases, with 10 bases spanning the gap. Germline CDR1 SNHLY, CDR2 FYNNEI. CDR3 sequence: CASSDRRGNQPQHF. For the CDR3, the DNA is TGTGCCAGCAGTGACCGACGGGGGAATCAGCCCCAGCATTTT.

The rearrangement uses TRBV27 and TRBJ1-1, with TRBD1 matching over 7 bases. Germline values: CDR1 MNHEY, CDR2 SMNVEV (reference sequence). The CDR3 spans 17 residues. V lost 2 bases and J lost 1; bases outside the gene matches: 10. The CDR3: CASSLNRQGLGNTEAFF. In DNA, the CDR3 is TGTGCCAGCAGTTTAAACCGACAGGGACTCGGGAACACTGAAGCTTTCTTT.

This clone was counted once. DNA of the CDR3: TGTGCCAGCAGATCGATGGACAGGGCTGTTCCTTCCGAGCAGTACGTC. As protein: CASRSMDRAVPSEQYV. The chain employs TRBV28 and TRBJ2-7; TRBD1 agrees at 8 bases. Germline assignment: CDR1 MDHEN and CDR2 SYDVKM. V gave up 6 bases and J gave up 6 bases; unmatched junction bases: 16. This CDR3 is 16 amino acids long.

CDR3 in amino acids: CASSLEWGTVDRDNSPLHF. CDR3 in DNA: TGTGCCAGCAGCTTAGAGTGGGGGACCGTGGACAGGGATAATTCACCCCTCCACTTT. V and J are TRBV11-2 and TRBJ1-6; TRBD1 matches 8 bases. Germline trimming cut 0 bases from V and 5 bases from J; bases unmatched to any gene: 12. The V gene's germline CDR1 is SGHAT and CDR2 FQNNGV. This CDR3 is 19 amino acids long.

V usage is TRBV7-2 and J usage is TRBJ2-2, with D uncertain. V was pared by 1 base and J by 4 bases, with 10 bases between. The CDR3 totals 15 residues. The V gene's germline CDR1 is SGHTA and CDR2 FQGNSA. For the CDR3, the DNA is TGTGCCAGCAGCTTAGGTCCTCCCCGCACCGGGGAGCTGTTTTTT. Its translation is CASSLGPPRTGELFF.

The chain has TRBV6-5 and TRBJ1-4; D unclear. The V end was cut by 5 bases, the J end by 7 bases, with 11 bases between. Per the germline V gene, CDR1 is MNHEY and CDR2 is SVGAGI. The CDR3 sequence is 13 residues long. In nucleotides, the CDR3 is TGTGCCAGCAGTCGGAGTTTTGGTGAAAAACTGTTTTTT. Protein sequence: CASSRSFGEKLFF.

The chain carries TRBV27 and TRBJ2-6; TRBD1 might be the D (6 bases). The germline CDR1 and CDR2 sequences are MNHEY and SMNVEV (reference sequence). The CDR3 is 18 amino acids. The V end lost 5 bases, the J end lost 2 bases, and 19 bases lay between the germline ends. The DNA of the CDR3 is TGTGCCAGCAGTCCCCAGACAGGAAGGTTCCCTGGGGCCAACGTCCTGACTTTC. It yields the protein CASSPQTGRFPGANVLTF.

This chain uses TRBV27 with TRBJ2-3, with D possibly TRBD1 on 6 matching bases. CDR1 MNHEY and CDR2 SMNVEV come from the germline V gene (reference sequence). The CDR3 runs to 15 residues. Trimming took 4 bases from V and 3 from J, leaving 14 bases between them. CDR3 bases: TGTGCCAGCAGTTACAGGGTACTGCGGACAGATACGCAGTATTTT. Protein sequence: CASSYRVLRTDTQYF.

In DNA form, the CDR3 reads TGTGCCAGCAGTTCATGGACAGGGCATAACTATGGCTACACCTTC. This encodes CASSSWTGHNYGYTF. This chain connects TRBV27 to TRBJ1-2, with 8 bases matching TRBD1. The CDR3 loop spans 15 amino acids. V gave up 4 bases and J gave up 1 base; unmatched junction bases: 5. Germline V gene sequence: CDR1 MNHEY, CDR2 SMNVEV (reference sequence).

The DNA for the CDR3 is TGTGCCAGCAGCGTAGTTTCGGGGGGGCCCTTGAATGAGCAGTTCTTC. Its protein product is CASSVVSGGPLNEQFF. V gene TRBV9 combines with J gene TRBJ2-1, with 8 bases matching TRBD2. V gave up 0 bases and J gave up 7 bases; unmatched junction bases: 9. Germline V gene lookup returns CDR1 SGDLS and CDR2 YYNGEE. The CDR3 covers 16 residues.

In DNA, the CDR3 is TGCGCCAGCAGCCACCCAGGGTTGGCCAACGTCCTGACTTTC. It codes for CASSHPGLANVLTF. The genes are TRBV4-1 and TRBJ2-6; TRBD1 might be the D (5 bases). The CDR3 is 14 residues long. The germline V gene has CDR1 MGHRA and CDR2 YSYEKL. V was trimmed by 3 bases and J by 6 bases, leaving 9 bases between them.

The chain uses TRBV4-2 and TRBJ2-3; D gene unclear. V lost 0 bases and J 2 bases, leaving 12 bases between the germline ends. The CDR3 runs to 16 residues. Germline CDR1 reads LGHNA; CDR2 reads YNFKEQ. CDR3 amino acids: CASSQENGAYTDTQYF. The CDR3 DNA follows: TGTGCCAGCAGCCAAGAGAATGGTGCCTACACAGATACGCAGTATTTT.